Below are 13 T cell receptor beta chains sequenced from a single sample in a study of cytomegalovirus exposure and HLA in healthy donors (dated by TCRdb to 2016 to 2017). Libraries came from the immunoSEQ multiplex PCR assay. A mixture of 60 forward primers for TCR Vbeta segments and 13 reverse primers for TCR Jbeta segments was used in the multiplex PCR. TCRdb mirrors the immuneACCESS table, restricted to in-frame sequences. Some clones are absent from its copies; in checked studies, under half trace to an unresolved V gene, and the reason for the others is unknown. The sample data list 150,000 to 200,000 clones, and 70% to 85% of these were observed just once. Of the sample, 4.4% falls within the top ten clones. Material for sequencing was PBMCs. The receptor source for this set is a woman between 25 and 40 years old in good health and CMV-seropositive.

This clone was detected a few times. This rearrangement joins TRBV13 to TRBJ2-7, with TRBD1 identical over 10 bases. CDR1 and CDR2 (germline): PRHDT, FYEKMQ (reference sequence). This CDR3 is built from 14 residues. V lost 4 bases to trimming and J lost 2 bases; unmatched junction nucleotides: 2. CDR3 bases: TGTGCCAGCAGCTATGGGACAGGGGCCTACGAGCAGTACTTC. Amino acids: CASSYGTGAYEQYF.

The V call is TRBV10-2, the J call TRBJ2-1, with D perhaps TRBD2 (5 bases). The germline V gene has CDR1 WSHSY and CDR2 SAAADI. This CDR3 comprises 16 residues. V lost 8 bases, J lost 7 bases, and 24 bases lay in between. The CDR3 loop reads CASPRSLSLVGNEQFF. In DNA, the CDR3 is TGCGCCAGCCCGAGGTCGTTATCACTAGTAGGGAATGAGCAGTTCTTC.

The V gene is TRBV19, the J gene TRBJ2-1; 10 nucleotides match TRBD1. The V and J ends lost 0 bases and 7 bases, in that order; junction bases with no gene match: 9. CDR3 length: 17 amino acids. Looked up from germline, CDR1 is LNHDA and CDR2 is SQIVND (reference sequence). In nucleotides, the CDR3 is TGTGCCAGTAGTATAGATCTATGGGGACAGGGGAATAATGAGCAGTTCTTC. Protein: CASSIDLWGQGNNEQFF.

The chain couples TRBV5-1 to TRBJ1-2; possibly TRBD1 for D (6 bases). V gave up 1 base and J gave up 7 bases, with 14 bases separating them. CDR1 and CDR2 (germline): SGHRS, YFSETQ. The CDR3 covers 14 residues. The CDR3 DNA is TGCGCCAGCAGCTTGACGGGACAAGGAACTGGCTACACCTTC. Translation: CASSLTGQGTGYTF.

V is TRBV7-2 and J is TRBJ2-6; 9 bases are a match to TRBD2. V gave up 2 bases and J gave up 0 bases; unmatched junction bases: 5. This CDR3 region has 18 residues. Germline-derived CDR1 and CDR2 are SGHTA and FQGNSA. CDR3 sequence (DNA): TGTGCCAGCAGCTTATTCCCTAGCGGGGTCTCTGGGGCCAACGTCCTGACTTTC. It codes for CASSLFPSGVSGANVLTF.

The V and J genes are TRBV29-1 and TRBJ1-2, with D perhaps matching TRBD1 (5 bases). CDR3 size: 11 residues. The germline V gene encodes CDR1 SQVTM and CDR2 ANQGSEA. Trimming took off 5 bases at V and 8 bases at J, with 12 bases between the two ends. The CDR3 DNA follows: TGCAGCGTTCCAGCCACAGGCGGCTACACCTTC. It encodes CSVPATGGYTF.

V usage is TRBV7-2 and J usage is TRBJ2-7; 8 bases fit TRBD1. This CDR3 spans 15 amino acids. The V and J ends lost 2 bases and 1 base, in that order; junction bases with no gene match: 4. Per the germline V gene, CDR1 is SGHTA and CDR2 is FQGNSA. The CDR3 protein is CASSLSRGRSYEQYF. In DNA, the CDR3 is TGTGCCAGCAGCTTAAGCAGGGGGCGTTCCTACGAGCAGTACTTC.

The DNA of the CDR3 is TGTGCCAGCAGCCCACCGACAGGGTGGGACACAGATACGCAGTATTTT. It specifies CASSPPTGWDTDTQYF. The V call is TRBV9, the J call TRBJ2-3; 7 bases align to TRBD1. The CDR3 covers 16 residues. Germline loops: CDR1 SGDLS, CDR2 YYNGEE. J lost 2 bases, V lost 4 bases, and 10 bases had no gene match. The full variable domain, its missing parts supplied by reference TRBV9 and TRBJ2-3, is DSGVTQTPKHLITATGQRVTLRCSPRSGDLSVYWYQQSLDQGLQFLIQYYNGEERAKGNILERFSAQQFPDLHSELNLSSLELGDSALYFCASSPPTGWDTDTQYFGPGTRLTVL.

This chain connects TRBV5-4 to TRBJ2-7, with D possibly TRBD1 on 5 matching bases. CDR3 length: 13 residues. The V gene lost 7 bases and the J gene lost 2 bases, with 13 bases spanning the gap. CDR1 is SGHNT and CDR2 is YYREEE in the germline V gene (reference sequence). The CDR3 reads CASGQGLAYEQYF. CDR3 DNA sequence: TGTGCCAGCGGCCAGGGCTTAGCCTACGAGCAGTACTTC.

The CDR3 here is CATTPGGSSGNTIYF. The CDR3 region has the DNA TGTGCCACAACCCCGGGAGGTTCATCTGGAAACACCATATATTTT. The gene calls are TRBV6-6 and TRBJ1-3; D is undetermined. V gave up 10 bases and J gave up 1 base, with 17 bases separating them. Germline CDR1 and CDR2: MNHNY and SVGAGI (reference sequence). The length of the CDR3 is 15 residues.

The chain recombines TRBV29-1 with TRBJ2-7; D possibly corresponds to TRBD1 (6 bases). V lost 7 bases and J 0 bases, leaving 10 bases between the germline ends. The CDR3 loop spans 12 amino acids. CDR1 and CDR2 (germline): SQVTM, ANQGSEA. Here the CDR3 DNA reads TGCAGCGCCGGGGACATCTCCTACGAGCAGTACTTC. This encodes CSAGDISYEQYF.

Here the CDR3 reads CASSYSTRGDYGYTF. The CDR3 DNA follows: TGTGCCAGCAGTTACTCGACTAGGGGCGACTATGGCTACACCTTC. The rearrangement uses TRBV6-5 and TRBJ1-2, with D possibly matching TRBD1 (5 bases). V lost 0 bases, J lost 3 bases, and 11 bases lay in between. The germline gives CDR1 MNHEY, CDR2 SVGAGI. The CDR3 totals 15 residues.

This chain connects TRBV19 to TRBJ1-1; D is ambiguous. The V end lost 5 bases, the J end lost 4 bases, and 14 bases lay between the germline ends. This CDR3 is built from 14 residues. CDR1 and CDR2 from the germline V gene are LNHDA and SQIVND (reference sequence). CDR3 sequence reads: CASSPVGFRTEAFF. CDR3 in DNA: TGTGCCAGTAGTCCGGTCGGGTTTCGCACTGAAGCTTTCTTT. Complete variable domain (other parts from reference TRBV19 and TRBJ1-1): DGGITQSPKYLFRKEGQNVTLSCEQNLNHDAMYWYRQDPGQGLRLIYYSQIVNDFQKGDIAEGYSVSREKKESFPLTVTSAQKNPTAFYLCASSPVGFRTEAFFGQGTRLTVV.